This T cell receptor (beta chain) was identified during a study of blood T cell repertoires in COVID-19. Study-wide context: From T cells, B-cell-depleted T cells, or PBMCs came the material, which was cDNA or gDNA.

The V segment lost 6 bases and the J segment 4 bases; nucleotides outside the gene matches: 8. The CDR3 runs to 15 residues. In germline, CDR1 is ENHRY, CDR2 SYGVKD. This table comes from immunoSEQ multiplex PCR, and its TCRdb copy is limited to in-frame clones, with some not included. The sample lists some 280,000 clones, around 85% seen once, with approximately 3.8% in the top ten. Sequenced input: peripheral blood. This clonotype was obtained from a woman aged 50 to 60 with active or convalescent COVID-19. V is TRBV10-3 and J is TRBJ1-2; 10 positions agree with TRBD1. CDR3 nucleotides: TGTGCCATCAGCGCCGGGACAGGGGAGGGCTATGGCTACACCTTC. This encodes CAISAGTGEGYGYTF.